Below, 20 T cell receptor beta chains from the same sample are listed, as sequenced in a study of cytomegalovirus exposure and HLA in healthy donors. PCR used 60 Vbeta primers and 13 Jbeta primers. Libraries were prepared by immunoSEQ multiplex PCR; TCRdb keeps only in-frame clonotypes and omits some of them. The sample records fewer than 150,000 clones, 65% to 85% being singletons. Sequenced sample: PBMCs. The source is a woman under 40 in good health and CMV-seropositive.

This clone has a single count. The CDR3 region has the DNA TGTGCCTGGAGAGGACTAGCCAACACCGGGGAGCTGTTTTTT. Translation: CAWRGLANTGELFF. The V and J genes are TRBV30 and TRBJ2-2; 8 bases match TRBD2. J was trimmed by 2 bases and V by 3 bases; bases with no gene match: 2. The CDR3 length is 14 residues. Germline CDR1 is GTSNPN and CDR2 is SVGIG (reference sequence).

This clone was observed a handful of times. The chain has TRBV9 and TRBJ2-1; 10 bases are shared with TRBD1. Germline CDR1 is SGDLS and CDR2 is YYNGEE. V was pared by 3 bases and J by 5 bases, with 5 bases of the junction left unmatched. The CDR3 covers 15 residues. The CDR3 reads CASSARDRGNNEQFF. CDR3 coding DNA: TGTGCCAGCAGCGCTCGGGACAGGGGCAACAATGAGCAGTTCTTC.

The table lists this clone with a few counts. This rearrangement joins TRBV7-3 to TRBJ2-6, with TRBD1 identical over 8 bases. The junction had 4 bases not matched to a gene; V was cut back by 3 bases and J by 0 bases. The CDR3 covers 17 residues. The germline V gene has CDR1 SGHTA and CDR2 FQGTGA. Here the CDR3 DNA reads TGTGCCAGCAGCTTCACAGGGGGGTTCTCTGGGGCCAACGTCCTGACTTTC. Protein product: CASSFTGGFSGANVLTF.

This clone was recorded only once. This rearrangement joins TRBV5-5 to TRBJ2-7; 11 nucleotides match TRBD1. Germline V gene data show CDR1 as SGHKS and CDR2 as YYEKEE (reference sequence). This CDR3 has 17 amino acids. Trimming removed 3 bases from V and 6 bases from J; junction bases left unmatched: 14. DNA for the CDR3: TGTGCCAGCAGCTCAACGCAAAGGACAGGGGGCCTCTCCGAGCAGTACTTC. It codes for CASSSTQRTGGLSEQYF.

This sequence joins TRBV6-5 and TRBJ1-2; D remains unclear. This CDR3 is 15 amino acids long. Looked up from germline, CDR1 is MNHEY and CDR2 is SVGAGI. Trimming took off 7 bases at V and 4 bases at J, with 19 bases between the two ends. The CDR3 protein is CASKPGELPSYGYTF. In DNA, the CDR3 is TGTGCCAGCAAGCCCGGGGAGCTCCCCTCCTATGGCTACACCTTC.

The rearrangement links TRBV19 to TRBJ2-1; 9 bases are shared with TRBD2. The CDR3 loop spans 14 amino acids. The V and J ends lost 11 bases and 9 bases, in that order; junction bases with no gene match: 14. Germline V gene lookup returns CDR1 LNHDA and CDR2 SQIVND (reference sequence). The CDR3 DNA reads TGTGCCTCAAGGGCGAGCGGGGGGATGGGTGAGCAGTTCTTC. Its protein product is CASRASGGMGEQFF.

The chain is built from TRBV9 and TRBJ2-1; D perhaps matches TRBD2 (6 bases). The germline V gene has CDR1 SGDLS and CDR2 YYNGEE. The germline V and J ends were trimmed by 1 base and 4 bases, with 12 bases remaining between them. The CDR3 has 15 amino acids. The DNA for the CDR3 is TGTGCCAGCAGCGTACGGGGCGGGGTATACAATGAGCAGTTCTTC. Protein sequence: CASSVRGGVYNEQFF.

The chain uses TRBV6-1 and TRBJ2-5; tentatively, D is TRBD1 (5 bases). The CDR3 spans 15 residues. The V gene's germline CDR1 is MNHNS and CDR2 SASEGT. V shed 5 bases and J shed 5 bases, with 18 bases lying between them. The DNA for the CDR3 is TGTGCCAGCAGTCAAATGGACACCCCTATCGAGACCCAGTACTTC. Encoded protein: CASSQMDTPIETQYF.

The chain links TRBV27 to TRBJ2-5; tentatively, D is TRBD2 (5 bases). V dropped 1 base and J dropped 1 base, with 19 bases sitting between them. This CDR3 contains 18 residues. Germline-derived CDR1 and CDR2 are MNHEY and SMNVEV (reference sequence). The CDR3, as DNA: TGTGCCAGCAGTTTATTCTCCGTCGACCTCGGGGTCCAAGAGACCCAGTACTTC. It specifies CASSLFSVDLGVQETQYF.

The genes are TRBV4-1 and TRBJ1-1; 8 bases line up with TRBD1. There are 16 residues in the CDR3. Germline V gene data show CDR1 as MGHRA and CDR2 as YSYEKL. V trimming: 2 bases; J trimming: 1 base; junction bases outside the gene matches: 6. The CDR3 protein is CASSQIDRGKNTEAFF. CDR3 bases: TGCGCCAGCAGCCAAATCGACAGGGGTAAGAACACTGAAGCTTTCTTT.

V and J are TRBV6-5 and TRBJ1-1; TRBD1 agrees at 7 bases. Germline loops: CDR1 MNHEY, CDR2 SVGAGI. The length of the CDR3 is 15 residues. Trimming took 0 bases from V and 5 from J; bases not matched to a gene: 6. Here the CDR3 reads CASSYSRQGETEAFF. The CDR3, as DNA: TGTGCCAGCAGTTACTCAAGGCAGGGGGAGACTGAAGCTTTCTTT.

The gene calls are TRBV2 and TRBJ1-5, with TRBD1 identical over 9 bases. The CDR3 loop spans 14 amino acids. CDR1 SNHLY and CDR2 FYNNEI come from the germline V gene. With 8 bases clipped from V and 7 bases from J, the junction kept 9 bases outside the gene matches. CDR3 residues: CASSGTGGGQPQHF. For the CDR3, the DNA is TGTGCCAGCTCAGGAACAGGGGGCGGGCAGCCCCAGCATTTT.

V gene TRBV5-4 combines with J gene TRBJ2-5, with 8 bases that match TRBD1. Losses at the gene ends were 3 bases for V and 4 bases for J; bases not matched to a gene: 14. This CDR3 has 17 amino acids. Germline loops: CDR1 SGHNT, CDR2 YYREEE (reference sequence). CDR3 protein: CASSSWLRTGRLETQYF. CDR3 in DNA: TGTGCCAGCAGCTCATGGCTAAGGACAGGGAGGTTAGAGACCCAGTACTTC.

The chain carries TRBV11-2 and TRBJ1-1; 8 positions match TRBD1. This CDR3 spans 15 amino acids. V lost 0 bases and J lost 5; bases outside the gene matches: 5. In germline, CDR1 is SGHAT, CDR2 FQNNGV. The CDR3 protein is CASSLDYRGATEAFF. The CDR3 DNA sequence: TGTGCCAGCAGCTTAGATTACAGGGGGGCAACTGAAGCTTTCTTT.

This clone was recorded only once. V usage is TRBV25-1 and J usage is TRBJ2-2, with D possibly being TRBD2 (5 bases). Germline CDR1 is MGHDK and CDR2 is SYGVNS. The CDR3 consists of 15 residues. V lost 2 bases to trimming and J lost 5 bases, with 12 bases between them. The CDR3 bases are TGTGCCAGCAGTGAAAGGACCCCGGGGACCGGGGAGCTGTTTTTT. Translated, it gives CASSERTPGTGELFF. Based on the CDR3 plus reference TRBV25-1 and TRBJ2-2, the full variable domain is EADIYQTPRYLVIGTGKKITLECSQTMGHDKMYWYQQDPGMELHLIHYSYGVNSTEKGDLSSESTVSRIRTEHFPLTLESARPSHTSQYLCASSERTPGTGELFFGEGSRLTVL.

The chain employs TRBV4-1 and TRBJ2-7, with TRBD2 identical over 7 bases. This CDR3 is 14 amino acids long. After removal of 5 bases from V and 4 bases from J, the junction contained 8 bases not matched to a gene. CDR1 and CDR2 (germline): MGHRA, YSYEKL. The DNA of the CDR3 is TGCGCCAGCAGCGACCCTCCGGGGGGATACGAGCAGTACTTC. It encodes CASSDPPGGYEQYF.

The table lists this clone with a few counts. The rearrangement joins TRBV2 to TRBJ1-2, with D possibly matching TRBD1 (5 bases). Germline CDR1 reads SNHLY; CDR2 reads FYNNEI. This CDR3 has 14 amino acids. V lost 4 bases and J lost 7, with 16 bases in between. CDR3 region: CASSGVPGSSGYTF. In DNA, the CDR3 is TGTGCCAGCAGTGGTGTTCCAGGGTCTAGTGGCTACACCTTC.

The chain carries TRBV11-2 and TRBJ2-7, with 7 bases that match TRBD1. Germline V gene lookup returns CDR1 SGHAT and CDR2 FQNNGV. J gave up 4 bases and V 5 bases, and 8 bases lay outside the gene matches. This CDR3 is built from 14 residues. The DNA for the CDR3 is TGTGCCAGCAGCGACAGACAGGGTATATACGAGCAGTACTTC. Its translation is CASSDRQGIYEQYF.

The gene calls are TRBV7-3 and TRBJ1-1; D unresolved. Germline loops: CDR1 SGHTA, CDR2 FQGTGA. CDR3 length: 16 residues. V was pared by 0 bases and J by 4 bases, with 15 bases between. The CDR3 here is CASSLTVPGKGTEAFF. The CDR3 DNA reads TGTGCCAGCAGCTTAACGGTGCCGGGTAAAGGCACTGAAGCTTTCTTT.

The J gene is TRBJ1-5, the V gene TRBV7-9; 11 nucleotides align to TRBD1. The CDR3 consists of 17 residues. The ends lost 1 base at V and 6 bases at J; junction bases unmatched: 8. Per the germline V gene, CDR1 is SEHNR and CDR2 is FQNEAQ (reference sequence). CDR3: CASSLDRTGGTGQPQHF. The DNA for the CDR3 is TGTGCCAGCAGCTTAGATCGGACAGGGGGCACTGGTCAGCCCCAGCATTTT.